Below are 9 T cell receptor beta chains sequenced from a single sample in a study of memory CD4+ T cells and cytomegalovirus serostatus. Method: immunoSEQ multiplex PCR; TCRdb's copy keeps in-frame clones and lacks some. The sample yields 45,000 to 65,000 clones, 65% to 80% seen once. Single viable CD3+CD4+CD8-CD45RO+ cells were sorted as the memory CD4+ T cells. Sequenced input: memory CD4+ T cells from blood. These receptors were collected from an adult in good health and CMV-seropositive.

The rearrangement links TRBV28 to TRBJ1-2, with 7 positions matching TRBD1. V was pared by 6 bases and J by 4 bases, with 11 bases of the junction left unmatched. There are 15 residues in the CDR3. Germline loops: CDR1 MDHEN, CDR2 SYDVKM. This chain's CDR3 is CASSGDRASGYGYTF. Here the CDR3 DNA reads TGTGCCAGCAGCGGTGACAGGGCATCGGGCTATGGCTACACCTTC.

V and J are TRBV19 and TRBJ1-2; 12 bases line up with TRBD1. Germline assignment: CDR1 LNHDA and CDR2 SQIVND (reference sequence). J gave up 2 bases and V 11 bases, and 6 bases lay outside the gene matches. CDR3 length: 14 residues. The CDR3 region is CAGSGTGGNYGYTF. The DNA for the CDR3 is TGTGCCGGCTCCGGGACAGGGGGCAACTATGGCTACACCTTC. Full variable domain (missing parts from reference TRBV19 and TRBJ1-2): DGGITQSPKYLFRKEGQNVTLSCEQNLNHDAMYWYRQDPGQGLRLIYYSQIVNDFQKGDIAEGYSVSREKKESFPLTVTSAQKNPTAFYLCAGSGTGGNYGYTFGSGTRLTVV.

The rearrangement links TRBV7-8 to TRBJ2-2; 9 bases map to TRBD2. The CDR3 runs 16 residues. Germline-derived CDR1 and CDR2 are SGHVS and FQNEAQ. V lost 2 bases and J lost 6; bases outside the gene matches: 7. DNA for the CDR3: TGTGCCAGCAGCTTACGAGTAGCGGGAGAGGCCGGGGAGCTGTTTTTT. The encoded protein is CASSLRVAGEAGELFF.

The CDR3: CASSLPGQLYGYTF. The CDR3 DNA sequence: TGTGCCAGCAGCTTGCCGGGACAGTTATATGGCTACACCTTC. V is TRBV5-4 and J is TRBJ1-2; TRBD1 agrees at 7 bases. The CDR3 extends over 14 amino acids. V shed 1 base, J shed 5 bases, and the junction held 5 bases outside the gene matches. CDR1 SGHNT and CDR2 YYREEE come from the germline V gene (reference sequence).

The chain employs TRBV5-1 and TRBJ2-7, with 11 bases fitting TRBD1. CDR3 size: 13 residues. Looked up from germline, CDR1 is SGHRS and CDR2 is YFSETQ. With 5 bases clipped from V and 6 bases from J, the junction kept 4 bases outside the gene matches. The CDR3 spells CASSGQGASEQYF. DNA of the CDR3: TGCGCCAGCAGTGGACAGGGGGCGTCCGAGCAGTACTTC.

The V gene is TRBV5-6, the J gene TRBJ2-3; 9 bases line up with TRBD1. After removal of 3 bases from V and 6 bases from J, the junction contained 2 bases not matched to a gene. Germline V CDR1 and CDR2: SGHDT, YYEEEE. This CDR3 spans 13 amino acids. The chain's CDR3 is CASSWTGADTQYF. CDR3 nucleotide sequence: TGTGCCAGCAGCTGGACAGGGGCGGATACGCAGTATTTT. Based on the CDR3 plus reference TRBV5-6 and TRBJ2-3, the full variable domain is DAGVTQSPTHLIKTRGQQVTLRCSPKSGHDTVSWYQQALGQGPQFIFQYYEEEERQRGNFPDRFSGHQFPNYSSELNVNALLLGDSALYLCASSWTGADTQYFGPGTRLTVL.

This chain links TRBV6-1 with TRBJ2-2; maybe TRBD2 (5 bases). Germline V CDR1 and CDR2: MNHNS, SASEGT. The CDR3 is made up of 15 amino acids. The V gene lost 6 bases and the J gene lost 5 bases, with 16 bases spanning the gap. The CDR3 coding sequence is TGTGCCAGCAGCGAGGGTTTAGCTATTACCGGGGAGCTGTTTTTT. The encoded protein is CASSEGLAITGELFF.

This chain uses TRBV5-1 with TRBJ2-1, with D tentatively TRBD2 (5 bases). Germline CDR1 reads SGHRS; CDR2 reads YFSETQ. Trimming removed 6 bases from V and 7 bases from J, with 11 bases in between. This CDR3 has 12 residues. This chain's CDR3 is CASKEVGNEQFF. The CDR3 nucleotides read TGCGCCAGCAAGGAGGTGGGAAATGAGCAGTTCTTC.

The chain employs TRBV6-4 and TRBJ2-1; the match to TRBD2 covers 8 bases. Germline values: CDR1 MRHNA, CDR2 SNTAGT. The CDR3 contains 15 residues. V lost 5 bases, J lost 1 base, and 4 bases stayed unmatched. The CDR3 nucleotides read TGTGCCAGCAGTCCACTAGCGGCTTCCTACAATGAGCAGTTCTTC. Translation: CASSPLAASYNEQFF.